Listed here are 5 T cell receptor beta chains from one sample, sequenced in a study of CD8 T cells in Susac syndrome. cDNA came from about 0.46 to 1 ug RNA primed by random hexamers. MiXCR, applied by TCRdb to the immunoSEQ multiplex PCR reads, yields one record per CDR3 protein. The sample lists about 66,000 distinct CDR3 sequences, approximately 94% occurring once. The specimen sequenced was CD8+ T cells from PBMCs. Receptors originate from a human donor with multiple sclerosis.

The V and J genes are TRBV12-3 or TRBV12-4 and TRBJ2-1; D not certain. This CDR3 comprises 12 residues. The V end was cut by 6 bases, the J end by 3 bases, with 6 bases between. DNA for the CDR3: TGTGCCAGCAGACCCGTCTACAATGAGCAGTTCTTC. This sequence encodes CASRPVYNEQFF.

The V gene is TRBV3-1, the J gene TRBJ1-1; D uncertain. Germline V gene data show CDR1 as LGHDT and CDR2 as YNNKEL (reference sequence). This CDR3 comprises 14 residues. The germline V and J ends were trimmed by 6 bases and 6 bases, with 17 bases remaining between them. The CDR3 DNA reads TGTGCCAGCAGGGAGGGTTTGGGGATGCCTGAAGCTTTCTTT. Protein product: CASREGLGMPEAFF.

The chain recombines TRBV9 with TRBJ2-1; 8 bases fit TRBD1. Germline V gives CDR1 SGDLS, CDR2 YYNGEE. J was trimmed by 8 bases and V by 1 base; bases with no gene match: 5. The CDR3 consists of 14 residues. The CDR3 DNA reads TGTGCCAGCAGCGTACAGGGGGCATTCGATGAGCAGTTCTTC. It encodes CASSVQGAFDEQFF.

This chain uses TRBV9 with TRBJ2-7; possibly TRBD2 for D (6 bases). The CDR3 is 15 residues long. Trimming cost V 0 bases and J 0 bases, with 10 bases left between them. Germline CDR1 SGDLS, CDR2 YYNGEE. CDR3 sequence: CASSVEGTSSYEQYF. CDR3 nucleotide sequence: TGTGCCAGCAGCGTAGAGGGGACTTCCTCCTACGAGCAGTACTTC.

The rearrangement uses TRBV27 and TRBJ2-7; D call uncertain. CDR1 MNHEY and CDR2 SMNVEV come from the germline V gene (reference sequence). The CDR3 length is 11 residues. Deletions cut 3 bases from V and 10 bases from J, with 10 bases between. The CDR3 is CASSFGSLQYF. CDR3 in DNA: TGTGCCAGCAGTTTCGGTTCGCTCCAGTACTTC.